The 29 T cell receptor beta chains below come from one sample, sequenced in a study of T cells in Graves' hyperthyroidism and ophthalmopathy. Amplified regions were TCR beta CDR3 sequences from RNA transcripts. HTBI primers were the set used in a first-round RT-PCR of the TCR CDR3. TCRdb used MiXCR to reprocess the multiplex PCR reads, holding one entry per CDR3 protein. This table has 550,000 to 800,000 distinct CDR3 sequences, around a sixth appearing once. Sequenced material: blood. These TCRs come from a man aged 45-65 years with Graves' hyperthyroidism.

This clonotype was counted at least ten times. The V gene is TRBV11-2, the J gene TRBJ1-5; 9 bases map to TRBD1. Germline loops: CDR1 SGHAT, CDR2 FQNNGV. The CDR3 contains 14 residues. V gave up 3 bases and J gave up 6 bases; unmatched junction bases: 3. The CDR3 sequence is CASSLDRGSQPQHF. CDR3 sequence (DNA): TGTGCCAGCAGCTTGGACAGGGGATCTCAGCCCCAGCATTTT. Supplemented by reference TRBV11-2 and TRBJ1-5, the full variable domain reads EAGVAQSPRYKIIEKRQSVAFWCNPISGHATLYWYQQILGQGPKLLIQFQNNGVVDDSQLPKDRFSAERLKGVDSTLKIQPAKLEDSAVYLCASSLDRGSQPQHFGDGTRLSIL.

The chain combines TRBV29-1 with TRBJ2-1, with D uncertain. The CDR3 totals 10 residues. Trimming left V 7 bases short and J 10 bases short, with 11 bases between. Germline V gene sequence: CDR1 SQVTM, CDR2 ANQGSEA. The CDR3 DNA reads TGCAGCGCAGGAGAGGTGGAGCAGTTCTTC. Protein product: CSAGEVEQFF.

This clonotype was seen many times. The chain recombines TRBV3-1 with TRBJ2-7; 8 bases match TRBD2. Germline assignment: CDR1 LGHDT and CDR2 YNNKEL (reference sequence). This CDR3 region has 16 residues. After removal of 3 bases from V and 1 base from J, the junction contained 8 bases not matched to a gene. CDR3 loop: CASSHTLAGVSYEQYF. The CDR3 DNA is TGTGCCAGCAGCCATACGCTAGCGGGTGTGTCCTACGAGCAGTACTTC.

This sequence joins TRBV5-1 and TRBJ2-7; possible D gene TRBD1, 6 bases. The CDR3 length is 15 residues. Per germline, CDR1 SGHRS and CDR2 YFSETQ. Trimming removed 2 bases from V and 5 bases from J, with 17 bases in between. The CDR3 coding sequence is TGCGCCAGCAGCTTCAACTTCCAGGGGAAAAACGAGCAGTACTTC. This codes for CASSFNFQGKNEQYF.

This clonotype was seen at least ten times. V usage is TRBV12-3 or TRBV12-4 and J usage is TRBJ1-2, with 7 bases aligning to TRBD1. CDR3 length: 15 amino acids. The junction had 4 bases not matched to a gene; V was cut back by 0 bases and J by 3 bases. CDR3 amino acids: CASSLASGGDYGYTF. CDR3 in DNA: TGTGCCAGCAGTTTAGCTTCAGGGGGGGACTATGGCTACACCTTC.

This clonotype was counted a few times. The chain couples TRBV7-2 to TRBJ2-4; D call uncertain. V lost 1 base and J lost 0, with 7 bases in between. This CDR3 comprises 15 residues. Germline CDR1 SGHTA, CDR2 FQGNSA. This CDR3 is CASSLDGVAKNIQYF. CDR3 nucleotides: TGTGCCAGCAGCTTAGATGGAGTAGCCAAAAACATTCAGTACTTC.

This clonotype was seen ten or more times. This chain links TRBV3-1 with TRBJ1-6, with D tentatively TRBD1 (6 bases). Trimming removed 1 base from V and 9 bases from J, with 10 bases in between. This CDR3 has 14 residues. Germline V gene sequence: CDR1 LGHDT, CDR2 YNNKEL (reference sequence). The CDR3, as DNA: TGTGCCAGCAGCCAAGCGCAGGGGTCTTCACCCCTCCACTTT. Protein product: CASSQAQGSSPLHF. Using reference TRBV3-1 and TRBJ1-6 for the parts outside the CDR3, the full variable domain is DTAVSQTPKYLVTQMGNDKSIKCEQNLGHDTMYWYKQDSKKFLKIMFSYNNKELIINETVPNRFSPKSPDKAHLNLHINSLELGDSAVYFCASSQAQGSSPLHFGNGTRLTVT.

At least ten counts were recorded for this clonotype. The chain combines TRBV28 with TRBJ2-5, with 10 nucleotides matching TRBD1. Looked up from germline, CDR1 is MDHEN and CDR2 is SYDVKM. The CDR3 is 16 amino acids. Trimming at V came to 2 bases and at J to 4 bases, leaving 7 bases not matched to a gene. Written as DNA, the CDR3 is TGTGCCAGCAGTTTAAGTACGGGACAGGGGAGAGAGACCCAGTACTTC. Amino acids: CASSLSTGQGRETQYF.

The V call is TRBV18, the J call TRBJ1-5, with D unresolved. This CDR3 has 15 residues. Trimming cost V 6 bases and J 9 bases, with 21 bases left between them. Germline V gene sequence: CDR1 KGHSH, CDR2 LQKENI. CDR3 loop: CASSFYPGFPSPQHF. The DNA of the CDR3 is TGTGCCAGCTCCTTTTATCCGGGCTTCCCATCGCCCCAGCATTTT.

This clonotype was recorded many times. The chain uses TRBV16 and TRBJ1-5, with TRBD1 matching 8 bases. Germline V CDR1 and CDR2: KGHSY, FQNENV. The V segment lost 10 bases and the J segment 5 bases; nucleotides outside the gene matches: 7. This CDR3 comprises 13 residues. The CDR3 nucleotides read TGTGCCACGTCGGACAGGGAAGATCAGCCCCAGCATTTT. It is translated as CATSDREDQPQHF.

This clonotype was picked up a small number of times. This chain joins TRBV20-1 and TRBJ2-1; 11 bases fit TRBD2. This CDR3 has 14 residues. V trimming: 4 bases; J trimming: 10 bases; junction bases outside the gene matches: 9. From germline, CDR1 is DFQATT and CDR2 SNEGSKA (reference sequence). The CDR3: CSANSGRASWEQFF. The DNA of the CDR3 is TGCAGTGCTAATAGCGGGAGGGCCAGCTGGGAGCAGTTCTTC.

This clonotype has more than one count but fewer than ten. The rearrangement joins TRBV7-6 to TRBJ2-7; 9 bases agree with TRBD2. Germline V lookup: CDR1 SGHVS, CDR2 FNYEAQ. This CDR3 has 15 residues. Trimming removed 4 bases from V and 5 bases from J; junction bases left unmatched: 9. DNA of the CDR3: TGTGCCAGCAGCTACCTTAGCGGGAGTGGGGACGAGCAGTACTTC. Its protein is CASSYLSGSGDEQYF.

This clonotype came up a few times. This chain uses TRBV7-9 with TRBJ2-1, with 7 bases identical to TRBD1. V was pared by 5 bases and J by 9 bases, with 10 bases of the junction left unmatched. The CDR3 has 14 residues. Germline V gene lookup returns CDR1 SEHNR and CDR2 FQNEAQ (reference sequence). This chain's CDR3 is CASSTQGTVTEQFF. In DNA, the CDR3 is TGTGCCAGCAGCACACAGGGGACGGTCACTGAGCAGTTCTTC.

The chain has TRBV20-1 and TRBJ2-1; TRBD2 matches 8 bases. Germline lookup yields CDR1 DFQATT and CDR2 SNEGSKA (reference sequence). The CDR3 runs 16 residues. Trimming at V came to 6 bases and at J to 0 bases, leaving 10 bases not matched to a gene. CDR3 nucleotides: TGCAGTGCCAGCCCCTCCGGGAGGGCCTCCTACAATGAGCAGTTCTTC. This codes for CSASPSGRASYNEQFF.

This clonotype was seen many times. The chain uses TRBV27 and TRBJ2-1; tentatively, D is TRBD1 or TRBD2 (5 bases each). From germline, CDR1 is MNHEY and CDR2 SMNVEV (reference sequence). The CDR3 is 16 amino acids. Trimming stripped 7 bases from V and 2 bases from J, with 18 bases between. The CDR3 spells CASIRIRDGAYNEQFF. The CDR3 nucleotides are TGTGCCAGCATCAGGATCCGGGACGGAGCCTACAATGAGCAGTTCTTC.

To note about this clonotype: The junction differs from germline at one of its ends, possibly a read error. The chain combines TRBV19 with TRBJ1-2; perhaps TRBD1 as D (5 bases). Germline loops: CDR1 LNHDA, CDR2 SQIVND (reference sequence). The CDR3 contains 15 residues. This chain's CDR3 is CVSSVASGLGYGYTF. In nucleotides, the CDR3 is TGTGTCAGTAGTGTTGCATCAGGGCTTGGCTATGGCTACACCTTC.

Concerning this clonotype itself: A single base separates this from a much larger clone, so it may be a read error. V usage is TRBV13 and J usage is TRBJ2-5; the match to TRBD2 covers 7 bases. Germline CDR1 and CDR2: PRHDT and FYEKMQ (reference sequence). The CDR3 has 17 amino acids. The CDR3 region has the DNA TGTGCCAGCAGCCTAATCTATTCGGGAGGCAAGCAAGAGACCCAGCACTTC. Protein product: CASSLIYSGGKQETQHF.

The chain carries TRBV6-1 and TRBJ2-2; possible D gene TRBD2, 5 bases. V lost 7 bases and J lost 2, with 11 bases in between. The germline V gene encodes CDR1 MNHNS and CDR2 SASEGT. The length of the CDR3 is 14 residues. CDR3 protein: CASTGLPNTGELFF. In DNA, the CDR3 is TGTGCCAGCACCGGACTTCCTAACACCGGGGAGCTGTTTTTT.

This clonotype appeared many times. This chain joins TRBV11-1 and TRBJ2-7; 7 bases are shared with TRBD1. The CDR3 totals 14 residues. The germline V gene encodes CDR1 SGHAT and CDR2 FQDESV (reference sequence). Germline trimming cut 6 bases from V and 6 bases from J; bases unmatched to any gene: 11. The CDR3, as DNA: TGTGCCAGCAGTCATACCCACAGGGGAAGCGAGCAGTACTTC. It translates to CASSHTHRGSEQYF.

This clonotype has at least ten counts. The genes are TRBV5-1 and TRBJ2-4; the match to TRBD1 covers 9 bases. V gave up 3 bases and J gave up 8 bases; unmatched junction bases: 6. The CDR3 is 14 amino acids. CDR1 SGHRS and CDR2 YFSETQ come from the germline V gene. CDR3 nucleotide sequence: TGCGCCAGCAGCTCGGGACAGGGTGTGGACATTCAGTACTTC. Its translation is CASSSGQGVDIQYF.

This clonotype was found many times. The chain links TRBV28 to TRBJ2-1; a weak D match, TRBD1 (5 bases). Trimming removed 8 bases at V and 1 base at J, with 9 bases between. The CDR3 spans 13 residues. Per the germline V gene, CDR1 is MDHEN and CDR2 is SYDVKM. The CDR3 sequence: CASYSGSYNEQFF. In DNA form, the CDR3 reads TGTGCCAGCTATTCAGGGTCCTACAATGAGCAGTTCTTC.

There are many counts of this clonotype. The chain is built from TRBV10-3 and TRBJ2-2, with 11 bases matching TRBD2. The CDR3 is made up of 17 amino acids. With V trimmed by 6 bases and J by 3 bases, 9 bases remained unmatched. Germline V CDR1 and CDR2: ENHRY, SYGVKD. The CDR3 DNA follows: TGTGCCATCAGGCCGGGACTAGCGGTTGTGGACACCGGGGAGCTGTTTTTT. Protein: CAIRPGLAVVDTGELFF.

Points on this clonotype: Just one base apart from a much larger clone, this may be a read error. V is TRBV27 and J is TRBJ2-3; 7 nucleotides line up with TRBD1. The CDR3 is made up of 14 amino acids. Germline CDR1 is MNHEY and CDR2 is SMNVEV (reference sequence). J lost 2 bases, V lost 8 bases, and 7 bases had no gene match. CDR3 sequence reads: CASALGQLTDTQYF. The CDR3 coding sequence is TGTGCCAGCGCTCTGGGACAGCTCACAGATACGCAGTATTTT.

This clonotype was recorded at least ten times. V and J are TRBV11-2 and TRBJ1-5; no firm D call. The CDR3 runs 15 residues. V lost 0 bases to trimming and J lost 0 bases, with 6 bases between them. Germline-derived CDR1 and CDR2 are SGHAT and FQNNGV. The CDR3 DNA reads TGTGCCAGCAGCTTAGATCAGTATAGCAATCAGCCCCAGCATTTT. It is translated as CASSLDQYSNQPQHF.

This clonotype came up many times. This sequence joins TRBV29-1 and TRBJ1-5; D gene uncertain. The germline CDR1 and CDR2 sequences are SQVTM and ANQGSEA. This CDR3 is built from 13 residues. Trimming removed 8 bases from V and 0 bases from J, with 11 bases in between. The CDR3 spells CSFLDGSNQPQHF. The CDR3 DNA reads as TGCAGCTTCCTAGACGGTAGCAATCAGCCCCAGCATTTT.

This clonotype was observed many times. The chain joins TRBV28 to TRBJ1-5, with 11 nucleotides matching TRBD1. After removal of 6 bases from V and 7 bases from J, the junction contained 8 bases not matched to a gene. This CDR3 comprises 15 residues. Germline lookup yields CDR1 MDHEN and CDR2 SYDVKM. Here the CDR3 DNA reads TGTGCCAGCAGCTATGCCGGGACAGGGGGACAGCCCCAGCATTTT. Translated, it gives CASSYAGTGGQPQHF.

Worth noting for this clonotype: The junction does not match germline at one end; this may be a read error. This chain connects TRBV20-1 to TRBJ1-6; no definite D call. The CDR3 sequence is 14 residues long. Per the germline V gene, CDR1 is DFQATT and CDR2 is SNEGSKA (reference sequence). The CDR3 DNA reads TGCAGTGCTCGACCTAGACCCCGTCCTTCACCCCCCCACTTT. It specifies CSARPRPRPSPPHF.

This clonotype was seen ten or more times. The chain couples TRBV7-2 to TRBJ2-7; 8 bases are shared with TRBD1. Germline CDR1 and CDR2: SGHTA and FQGNSA. The trim removed 3 bases at V and 0 bases at J, leaving 7 bases unmatched. The CDR3 is 16 residues long. The CDR3 nucleotides are TGTGCCAGCAGCTTCCGGACAGGGACCAGCTCCTACGAGCAGTACTTC. Translated, it gives CASSFRTGTSSYEQYF.

This clonotype occurred many times. CDR3 residues: CASSPRQGEETQYF. CDR3 in DNA: TGTGCCAGCTCACCCCGACAGGGTGAAGAGACCCAGTACTTC. This rearrangement joins TRBV18 to TRBJ2-5, with 7 bases aligning to TRBD1. The V gene's germline CDR1 is KGHSH and CDR2 LQKENI. Losses at the gene ends were 3 bases for V and 3 bases for J; bases not matched to a gene: 4. The CDR3 covers 14 residues. The full variable domain, in which reference TRBV18 and TRBJ2-5 provide the parts outside the CDR3, is NAGVMQNPRHLVRRRGQEARLRCSPMKGHSHVYWYRQLPEEGLKFMVYLQKENIIDESGMPKERFSAEFPKEGPSILRIQQVVRGDSAAYFCASSPRQGEETQYFGPGTRLLVL.